This T cell receptor beta chain was found in a study of T-cell memory formation after mild COVID-19. The study's findings and limits: Contracting CD4+ clones were located mainly in CM and EM, and CD8+ clones in EMRA.

5'RACE primed from the constant segment yielded TCR alpha and TCR beta cDNA libraries bearing sample barcodes and UMIs. TCRdb redid the calling of the 5' RACE reads with MiXCR, one entry per CDR3 protein. The sample yields under 550,000 distinct CDR3 sequences, 15% to 20% seen once. Per germline, CDR1 MNHEY and CDR2 SVGAGI. The CDR3 loop spans 13 amino acids. After removal of 4 bases from V and 8 bases from J, the junction contained 5 bases not matched to a gene. In its sample, this clonotype was seen once. Its antigen is not identified. This clonotype was obtained from an adult woman who had mild COVID-19 (a few samples of this study predate the infection). Cell type and time point are not known. The sample consisted of PBMCs or a T cell subset sorted from them (not recorded which). The chain links TRBV6-5 to TRBJ1-2; 9 positions match TRBD1. Written as DNA, the CDR3 is TGTGCCAGCAGTTTACAGGGGGCGAAGGGCTACACCTTC. Translated, it gives CASSLQGAKGYTF.